The 27 T cell receptor beta chains below come from one sample, sequenced in a study of shared clonotypes between healthy human individuals. This table comes from immunoSEQ multiplex PCR, and its TCRdb copy is limited to in-frame clones, with some not included. The sample consists of over 950,000 clones, roughly 80% of them appearing once. The sample was memory CD4+ T cells from PBMCs. Subset indicated: CD45RA-negative fraction. All receptors come from a man aged 18-30 years in good health. Some clones in this sample may be carry-over from other donors' samples.

Comment on this clone: Other DNA sequences from this sample encode an identical CDR3 as well. This sequence joins TRBV28 and TRBJ1-2; D ambiguous. The CDR3 contains 12 residues. Trimming left V 3 bases short and J 6 bases short, with 8 bases between. Germline CDR1 reads MDHEN; CDR2 reads SYDVKM. The CDR3 region is CASSFLGNGYTF. CDR3 sequence (DNA): TGTGCCAGCAGTTTTTTAGGGAATGGCTACACCTTC.

The rearrangement links TRBV28 to TRBJ1-5; D possibly corresponds to TRBD1 (5 bases). Germline V CDR1 and CDR2: MDHEN, SYDVKM. Trimming shortened V by 3 bases and J by 2 bases, and 14 bases separated the two germline ends. CDR3 length: 16 residues. This CDR3 reads CASSFAMGVGNQPQHF. CDR3 nucleotides: TGTGCCAGCAGTTTTGCTATGGGGGTCGGCAATCAGCCCCAGCATTTT.

This rearrangement joins TRBV11-1 to TRBJ2-1, with D tentatively TRBD2 (6 bases). The V and J ends lost 5 bases and 7 bases respectively, with 15 bases between them. This CDR3 has 14 residues. Germline CDR1 reads SGHAT; CDR2 reads FQDESV (reference sequence). CDR3 amino acids: CASSPLRDSNEQFF. CDR3 bases: TGTGCCAGCAGCCCCTTGCGGGATAGTAATGAGCAGTTCTTC.

Comment on this clone: The same CDR3 arises from other DNA sequences in this sample as well. The DNA for the CDR3 is TGCGCCAGCAGCTTGGAGTCGAATCAGCCCCAGCATTTT. Its protein product is CASSLESNQPQHF. The chain combines TRBV5-1 with TRBJ1-5; no clear D. The CDR3 loop spans 13 amino acids. V shed 0 bases and J shed 4 bases, with 5 bases lying between them. Per germline, CDR1 SGHRS and CDR2 YFSETQ.

Only a few counts were recorded for this clone. V gene TRBV5-4 combines with J gene TRBJ1-4; D call uncertain. The germline V and J ends were trimmed by 3 bases and 8 bases, with 17 bases remaining between them. Germline V gives CDR1 SGHNT, CDR2 YYREEE (reference sequence). The CDR3 is made up of 15 amino acids. The chain's CDR3 is CASSSDDLRTEKLFF. In nucleotides, the CDR3 is TGTGCCAGCAGCTCGGACGACCTACGTACAGAAAAACTGTTTTTT.

The chain has TRBV5-1 and TRBJ1-1; 8 nucleotides agree with TRBD1. The CDR3 covers 15 residues. After removal of 4 bases from V and 6 bases from J, the junction contained 11 bases not matched to a gene. Germline loops: CDR1 SGHRS, CDR2 YFSETQ. Written as DNA, the CDR3 is TGCGCCAGCAGCACCCCAGACAGGGGAGTCGCTGAAGCTTTCTTT. Amino acid sequence: CASSTPDRGVAEAFF.

CDR3: CASLGQPMNTEAFF. The CDR3 DNA reads TGTGCCAGCCTAGGACAGCCCATGAACACTGAAGCTTTCTTT. The rearrangement links TRBV6-1 to TRBJ1-1; D might be TRBD1 (6 bases). CDR3 length: 14 residues. Trimming took 8 bases from V and 0 from J, leaving 13 bases between them. Per germline, CDR1 MNHNS and CDR2 SASEGT.

The genes are TRBV19 and TRBJ2-5; 10 positions match TRBD2. J was trimmed by 3 bases and V by 5 bases; bases with no gene match: 6. Germline assignment: CDR1 LNHDA and CDR2 SQIVND (reference sequence). This CDR3 is built from 15 residues. The CDR3 protein is CASSPWLAGEETQYF. The CDR3 nucleotides are TGTGCCAGTAGTCCCTGGCTAGCGGGAGAAGAGACCCAGTACTTC.

The J gene is TRBJ1-4, the V gene TRBV11-2; 8 bases are shared with TRBD1. After removal of 4 bases from V and 8 bases from J, the junction contained 6 bases not matched to a gene. The CDR3 is made up of 14 amino acids. Germline CDR1 and CDR2: SGHAT and FQNNGV. CDR3 protein: CASSSQGAGEKLFF. The CDR3 DNA follows: TGTGCCAGCAGCTCCCAGGGGGCCGGGGAAAAACTGTTTTTT.

This clone has more than one count but fewer than ten. The chain recombines TRBV29-1 with TRBJ2-3; D perhaps matches TRBD1 (5 bases). The germline CDR1 and CDR2 sequences are SQVTM and ANQGSEA. The CDR3 is 15 amino acids. Trimming cost V 8 bases and J 5 bases, with 23 bases left between them. Here the CDR3 DNA reads TGCAGCTCTGACGAGGAAGAAGCAAGGGGAGATACGCAGTATTTT. Residues: CSSDEEEARGDTQYF.

This sequence joins TRBV28 and TRBJ1-4; tentative D call: TRBD1 (5 bases). The CDR3 runs 15 residues. V was shortened by 5 bases and J by 6 bases, with 16 bases between the two germline ends. Germline V gene data show CDR1 as MDHEN and CDR2 as SYDVKM. The CDR3 DNA reads TGTGCCAGCAGTCCACCAGGGAATCGAGATGAAAAACTGTTTTTT. It is translated as CASSPPGNRDEKLFF.

This chain uses TRBV6-1 with TRBJ1-2; possible D gene TRBD1, 6 bases. The CDR3 has 13 residues. Germline-derived CDR1 and CDR2 are MNHNS and SASEGT. V dropped 4 bases and J dropped 4 bases, with 10 bases sitting between them. CDR3 region: CASSGGAFYGYTF. The CDR3 DNA reads as TGTGCCAGCAGTGGGGGGGCTTTCTATGGCTACACCTTC.

The gene calls are TRBV5-1 and TRBJ1-5; TRBD1 matches at 7 bases. V lost 4 bases and J lost 1; bases outside the gene matches: 5. Germline CDR1 reads SGHRS; CDR2 reads YFSETQ. The CDR3 loop spans 15 amino acids. The CDR3 sequence: CASSPQGGSNQPQHF. The CDR3 DNA follows: TGCGCCAGCAGCCCCCAGGGGGGGAGCAATCAGCCCCAGCATTTT.

This clone was seen only a few times. The chain has TRBV1 and TRBJ2-1; no check of the table's D call, TRBD1, against the DNA was made. TRBV1 is a recognized pseudogene. The length of the CDR3 is 17 residues. CDR3 DNA sequence: TGCACCAGCAGCCATCATGTCCGGGACAGGGTGAAAAATGAGCAGTTCTTC. It yields the protein CTSSHHVRDRVKNEQFF.

CDR3 sequence (DNA): TGTGCCAGTAGACGTGCCGGGACAACCTTTGGCTACACCTTC. This gives the protein CASRRAGTTFGYTF. The V gene is TRBV19, the J gene TRBJ1-2; possible D gene TRBD1, 6 bases. Deletions cut 6 bases from V and 7 bases from J, with 18 bases between. From germline, CDR1 is LNHDA and CDR2 SQIVND (reference sequence). There are 14 residues in the CDR3.

This clone was recorded once. The chain combines TRBV4-3 with TRBJ2-7; possibly TRBD1 or TRBD2 for D (5 bases each). The V gene's germline CDR1 is LGHNA and CDR2 YSLEER. The CDR3 totals 19 residues. V lost 6 bases to trimming and J lost 5 bases, with 32 bases between them. The CDR3 DNA reads TGCGCCAGCAGACGAAGCCGGACCGGGCCACATGAGGGGCACAACGAGCAGTACTTC. It codes for CASRRSRTGPHEGHNEQYF.

J is TRBJ2-3 and V is TRBV7-9; D unclear. Between the trimmed V and J ends, which lost 4 bases and 5 bases, there was a span of 19 bases. This CDR3 has 16 amino acids. CDR1 SEHNR and CDR2 FQNEAQ come from the germline V gene (reference sequence). This chain's CDR3 is CASSSYTGPSRDTQYF. CDR3 nucleotides: TGTGCCAGCAGCTCCTATACCGGACCCTCTCGAGATACGCAGTATTTT. The entire variable domain, with the rest obtained from reference TRBV7-9 and TRBJ2-3, is as follows: DTGVSQNPRHKITKRGQNVTFRCDPISEHNRLYWYRQTLGQGPEFLTYFQNEAQLEKSRLLSDRFSAERPKGSFSTLEIQRTEQGDSAMYLCASSSYTGPSRDTQYFGPGTRLTVL.

The table lists this clone with a count of one. The rearrangement uses TRBV5-8 and TRBJ2-5; D gene unclear. Trimming stripped 0 bases from V and 5 bases from J, with 20 bases between. Per germline, CDR1 SGHTS and CDR2 YDEGEE. The CDR3 is made up of 17 amino acids. The CDR3 nucleotides read TGTGCCAGCAGCTTGGAGAGGAATTTAGCTGTCGGGGAGACCCAGTACTTC. Translating it yields CASSLERNLAVGETQYF. Complete variable domain (other parts from reference TRBV5-8 and TRBJ2-5): EAGVTQSPTHLIKTRGQQATLRCSPISGHTSVYWYQQALGLGLQFLLWYDEGEERNRGNFPPRFSGRQFPNYSSELNVNALELEDSALYLCASSLERNLAVGETQYFGPGTRLLVL.

This clone was found once. This sequence joins TRBV5-6 and TRBJ1-2; D is unclear. The V end was cut by 2 bases, the J end by 4 bases, with 9 bases between. CDR1 is SGHDT, CDR2 YYEEEE, per germline. This CDR3 has 13 residues. The CDR3 DNA sequence: TGTGCCAGCAGCTTCGGACGGTTCTATGGCTACACCTTC. Translating gives CASSFGRFYGYTF.

The rearrangement links TRBV7-9 to TRBJ2-1; D ambiguous. The CDR3 runs 10 residues. Germline V gene sequence: CDR1 SEHNR, CDR2 FQNEAQ (reference sequence). V dropped 4 bases and J dropped 12 bases, with 7 bases sitting between them. CDR3 in amino acids: CASSYNRQFF. In DNA, the CDR3 is TGTGCCAGCAGCTACAACAGGCAGTTCTTC.

This chain links TRBV6-5 with TRBJ1-2; D unclear. V lost 0 bases and J 5 bases, leaving 4 bases between the germline ends. Germline lookup yields CDR1 MNHEY and CDR2 SVGAGI. This CDR3 is built from 12 residues. CDR3 DNA sequence: TGTGCCAGCAGTTACTCGCCGTATGGCTACACCTTC. Its translation: CASSYSPYGYTF.

The chain is built from TRBV6-6 and TRBJ1-5; D not certain. V was trimmed by 6 bases and J by 5 bases, leaving 11 bases between them. Germline V CDR1 and CDR2: MNHNY, SVGAGI (reference sequence). This CDR3 is built from 13 residues. CDR3 sequence: CASSNRRDQPQHF. The CDR3 nucleotides read TGTGCCAGCAGCAATCGTAGGGATCAGCCCCAGCATTTT.

V usage is TRBV11-2 and J usage is TRBJ2-5; no clear D. The CDR3 length is 14 residues. V lost 5 bases and J 5 bases, leaving 15 bases between the germline ends. Per germline, CDR1 SGHAT and CDR2 FQNNGV. CDR3 loop: CASSLGPRMETQYF. As DNA, the CDR3 is TGTGCCAGCAGCCTCGGGCCCCGGATGGAGACCCAGTACTTC. Filled out from reference TRBV11-2 and TRBJ2-5, the complete variable domain reads EAGVAQSPRYKIIEKRQSVAFWCNPISGHATLYWYQQILGQGPKLLIQFQNNGVVDDSQLPKDRFSAERLKGVDSTLKIQPAKLEDSAVYLCASSLGPRMETQYFGPGTRLLVL.

This clone was seen more than once but under ten times. The rearrangement joins TRBV27 to TRBJ2-5; D may be TRBD2 (6 bases). The CDR3 is 15 residues long. Trimming took 5 bases from V and 9 from J, leaving 22 bases between them. Germline CDR1 is MNHEY and CDR2 is SMNVEV (reference sequence). CDR3 region: CASSPLLASSLSQYF. CDR3 coding DNA: TGTGCCAGCAGTCCGCTACTAGCATCGAGTTTGTCCCAGTACTTC.

CDR3 nucleotide sequence: TGTGCCAGCAGGTCCCTCGGGTCTGGGGCCAACGTCCTGACTTTC. It yields the protein CASRSLGSGANVLTF. The rearrangement uses TRBV28 and TRBJ2-6; D gene ambiguous. Trimming removed 6 bases at V and 1 base at J, with 10 bases between. CDR1 MDHEN and CDR2 SYDVKM come from the germline V gene. The CDR3 is 15 residues long.

CDR3 sequence: CAWLSNLNTEAFF. The DNA for the CDR3 is TGTGCCTGGTTGTCAAACCTGAACACTGAAGCTTTCTTT. This chain connects TRBV30 to TRBJ1-1; D remains unclear. V lost 5 bases to trimming and J lost 0 bases, with 10 bases between them. This CDR3 is 13 amino acids long. Germline V gene lookup returns CDR1 GTSNPN and CDR2 SVGIG (reference sequence).

This rearrangement joins TRBV10-3 to TRBJ2-1, with 8 nucleotides matching TRBD2. V shed 4 bases, J shed 6 bases, and the junction held 8 bases outside the gene matches. The CDR3 is 15 residues long. Per germline, CDR1 ENHRY and CDR2 SYGVKD. The CDR3 DNA reads as TGTGCCATCAGTGTAAGAGCGGGGGAGATCAATGAGCAGTTCTTC. This encodes CAISVRAGEINEQFF.